This T cell receptor (beta chain) was retrieved from a study of T cells in Graves' hyperthyroidism and ophthalmopathy. Study observations and caveats: In blood, most of the thyroid clonotypes expanded above 0.001 were also present.

At least ten counts were recorded for this clonotype. The antigen remains undetermined. Looked up from germline, CDR1 is DFQATT and CDR2 is SNEGSKA (reference sequence). This CDR3 spans 12 amino acids. V lost 8 bases and J 1 base, leaving 11 bases between the germline ends. RNA transcripts provided the source from which TCR beta CDR3 regions were amplified. The TCR CDR3 was amplified in a first-round RT-PCR using the HTBI primer set. A single record per CDR3 protein comes from TCRdb applying MiXCR to the multiplex PCR reads. Of approximately 510,000 distinct CDR3 sequences listed, 46% are singletons. The TCR sequence derives from an adult woman with Graves' disease, either hyperthyroidism or ophthalmopathy (not recorded which). The sequenced sample was peripheral blood or thyroid tissue (not recorded which). The chain has TRBV20-1 and TRBJ2-5; D is unresolved. The CDR3 bases are TGCAGTACTACCTGGTTCCAAGAGACCCAGTACTTC. This translates into CSTTWFQETQYF.